The 28 T cell receptor beta chains in this list originate from one sample, sequenced in a study of blood T cell repertoires in COVID-19. The protocol was immunoSEQ multiplex PCR, while the TCRdb copy is restricted to in-frame clones and leaves out a portion. This table holds 200,000 to 250,000 clones, about nine tenths found once. Material for sequencing was peripheral blood. The origin of the receptors is a man in his sixties who had recovered from COVID-19.

V usage is TRBV9 and J usage is TRBJ2-3, with 10 bases fitting TRBD2. This CDR3 spans 14 amino acids. Germline assignment: CDR1 SGDLS and CDR2 YYNGEE. V shed 7 bases, J shed 2 bases, and the junction held 4 bases outside the gene matches. CDR3 coding DNA: TGTGCCAGCGGTACTAGCGGGGCCACAGATACGCAGTATTTT. Its translation: CASGTSGATDTQYF.

The V and J genes are TRBV5-8 and TRBJ1-4; the D gene is possibly TRBD1 (5 bases). Trimming left V 4 bases short and J 3 bases short, with 19 bases between. The CDR3 covers 17 residues. In germline, CDR1 is SGHTS, CDR2 YDEGEE. The chain's CDR3 is CASSPTRRMGPNEKLFF. In nucleotides, the CDR3 is TGTGCCAGCAGCCCAACGCGACGAATGGGGCCTAATGAAAAACTGTTTTTT.

This chain joins TRBV3-1 (or the pseudogene TRBV3-2) and TRBJ2-2; 7 nucleotides align to TRBD1. J was trimmed by 6 bases and V by 4 bases; bases with no gene match: 2. This CDR3 contains 13 residues. CDR1 and CDR2 from the germline V gene are LGHDT and YNNKEL (reference sequence). The CDR3 DNA reads as TGTGCCAGCAGCCTACAGGGGTCCGGGGAGCTGTTTTTT. Its translation: CASSLQGSGELFF.

This chain connects TRBV27 to TRBJ1-2; 10 positions match TRBD1. After removal of 5 bases from V and 4 bases from J, the junction contained 10 bases not matched to a gene. The V gene's germline CDR1 is MNHEY and CDR2 SMNVEV (reference sequence). There are 16 residues in the CDR3. As DNA, the CDR3 is TGTGCCAGCAGTGCCAAGACAGGGGGCGCCCCCTATGGCTACACCTTC. Encoded protein: CASSAKTGGAPYGYTF.

The chain employs TRBV15 and TRBJ2-3, with 11 nucleotides matching TRBD2. Losses at the gene ends were 3 bases for V and 5 bases for J; bases not matched to a gene: 7. Germline assignment: CDR1 LNHNV and CDR2 YYDKDF (reference sequence). This CDR3 is built from 16 residues. The CDR3 coding sequence is TGTGCCACCAGCAGCGAGCTAGCGGGGGGTTTAGATACGCAGTATTTT. This gives the protein CATSSELAGGLDTQYF.

The rearrangement joins TRBV11-3 to TRBJ2-3; perhaps TRBD2 as D (7 bases). The CDR3 contains 14 residues. Trimming took 5 bases from V and 7 from J, leaving 16 bases between them. Germline V lookup: CDR1 SGHNT, CDR2 YENEEA. The CDR3 DNA reads TGTGCCAGCAGCGAGGGGGGGGCCACCAATACGCAGTATTTT. Residues: CASSEGGATNTQYF.

CDR3 coding DNA: TGTGCCAGCAGCCTCAGCGGGGGACCGGGAGAGCAGTTCTTC. It specifies CASSLSGGPGEQFF. The rearrangement uses TRBV3-1 (or the pseudogene TRBV3-2) and TRBJ2-1; 8 bases match TRBD2. Germline V gene lookup returns CDR1 LGHDT and CDR2 YNNKEL (reference sequence). With 4 bases clipped from V and 10 bases from J, the junction kept 9 bases outside the gene matches. The CDR3 has 14 residues.

This chain joins TRBV18 and TRBJ1-2, with D perhaps matching TRBD1 (5 bases). V lost 2 bases, J lost 3 bases, and 7 bases lay in between. Germline assignment: CDR1 KGHSH and CDR2 LQKENI. This CDR3 region has 13 residues. For the CDR3, the DNA is TGTGCCAGCTCACCAGTACAGGACTATGGCTACACCTTC. Translated, it gives CASSPVQDYGYTF.

The chain links TRBV6-4 to TRBJ2-3; the match to TRBD1 covers 8 bases. V lost 3 bases and J lost 2; bases outside the gene matches: 4. CDR1 MRHNA and CDR2 SNTAGT come from the germline V gene. The CDR3 covers 15 residues. CDR3 coding DNA: TGTGCCAGCAGTGAAAGGGACAGGTCCACAGATACGCAGTATTTT. Translation gives CASSERDRSTDTQYF.

The gene calls are TRBV19 and TRBJ2-7, with 9 bases matching TRBD1. There are 15 residues in the CDR3. Germline V gives CDR1 LNHDA, CDR2 SQIVND (reference sequence). V shed 3 bases, J shed 4 bases, and the junction held 7 bases outside the gene matches. CDR3 bases: TGTGCCAGTAGTATTCCCGGGACAGGGATTTACGAGCAGTACTTC. Translated, it gives CASSIPGTGIYEQYF. Complete variable domain (other parts from reference TRBV19 and TRBJ2-7): DGGITQSPKYLFRKEGQNVTLSCEQNLNHDAMYWYRQDPGQGLRLIYYSQIVNDFQKGDIAEGYSVSREKKESFPLTVTSAQKNPTAFYLCASSIPGTGIYEQYFGPGTRLTVT.

The chain combines TRBV21-1 with TRBJ1-5; the table's D gene call, TRBD1, was not cross checked with the DNA. TRBV21-1 corresponds to a pseudogene. CDR3 length: 16 residues. The chain's CDR3 is CASSAPDRGLGQPQHF. In DNA, the CDR3 is TGTGCCAGCAGCGCGCCGGACAGGGGGCTTGGTCAGCCCCAGCATTTT.

CDR3 DNA sequence: TGTGCCAGTAGTATATATATTAATTCACCCCTCCACTTT. It yields the protein CASSIYINSPLHF. V gene TRBV19 combines with J gene TRBJ1-6; no clear D. V was clipped by 2 bases and J by 6 bases, with 5 bases between them. CDR1 and CDR2 from the germline V gene are LNHDA and SQIVND (reference sequence). The CDR3 totals 13 residues. The variable domain in full, completed from reference TRBV19 and TRBJ1-6, reads DGGITQSPKYLFRKEGQNVTLSCEQNLNHDAMYWYRQDPGQGLRLIYYSQIVNDFQKGDIAEGYSVSREKKESFPLTVTSAQKNPTAFYLCASSIYINSPLHFGNGTRLTVT.

The rearrangement joins TRBV5-1 to TRBJ2-3, with 10 bases lining up with TRBD1. The CDR3 loop spans 16 amino acids. Germline CDR1 and CDR2: SGHRS and YFSETQ. With 5 bases clipped from V and 2 bases from J, the junction kept 8 bases outside the gene matches. For the CDR3, the DNA is TGCGCCAGCAGTTTTGACGACAGGGGGCTCACAGATACGCAGTATTTT. Translation gives CASSFDDRGLTDTQYF.

This CDR3 is CASSPGQATSYEQYF. For the CDR3, the DNA is TGTGCCAGCTCCCCAGGACAGGCCACCTCCTACGAGCAGTACTTC. This rearrangement joins TRBV18 to TRBJ2-7; 7 bases align to TRBD1. This CDR3 is built from 15 residues. The germline V gene has CDR1 KGHSH and CDR2 LQKENI. V shed 6 bases, J shed 0 bases, and the junction held 8 bases outside the gene matches. The full variable domain, rest sourced from reference TRBV18 and TRBJ2-7, is NAGVMQNPRHLVRRRGQEARLRCSPMKGHSHVYWYRQLPEEGLKFMVYLQKENIIDESGMPKERFSAEFPKEGPSILRIQQVVRGDSAAYFCASSPGQATSYEQYFGPGTRLTVT.

The CDR3 DNA is TGCGCCAGCAGCGCATCCGGGCTGGGGCATCAGCCCCAGCATTTT. This codes for CASSASGLGHQPQHF. The V gene is TRBV5-1, the J gene TRBJ1-5; a weak D match, TRBD1 (5 bases). The V end lost 4 bases, the J end lost 5 bases, and 16 bases lay between the germline ends. The germline CDR1 and CDR2 sequences are SGHRS and YFSETQ. This CDR3 has 15 residues.

This clone appeared a single time. The rearrangement joins TRBV6-5 to TRBJ2-2; tentative D call: TRBD1 (6 bases). CDR1 is MNHEY, CDR2 SVGAGI, per germline. The V end lost 0 bases, the J end lost 5 bases, and 13 bases lay between the germline ends. The CDR3 consists of 16 residues. CDR3 protein: CASSYSSGAGTGELFF. The CDR3 DNA reads as TGTGCCAGCAGTTACTCGTCAGGGGCTGGGACCGGGGAGCTGTTTTTT.

The chain carries TRBV30 and TRBJ1-5; 8 bases match TRBD1. This CDR3 has 14 amino acids. V lost 1 base to trimming and J lost 1 base; unmatched junction nucleotides: 0. Germline CDR1 GTSNPN, CDR2 SVGIG (reference sequence). The CDR3 spells CAWSAGGSNQPQHF. CDR3 coding DNA: TGTGCCTGGAGTGCAGGGGGCAGCAATCAGCCCCAGCATTTT.

This chain connects TRBV19 to TRBJ1-2, with 10 bases aligning to TRBD1. Germline CDR1 LNHDA, CDR2 SQIVND (reference sequence). The CDR3 is 17 amino acids. Losses at the gene ends were 0 bases for V and 5 bases for J; bases not matched to a gene: 9. CDR3 protein: CASSIDTQTGGRYGYTF. The CDR3 DNA reads as TGTGCCAGTAGTATAGATACCCAGACAGGGGGCCGGTATGGCTACACCTTC.

The CDR3 DNA sequence: TGTGCCAGCAGAGCAGGGGGCGCGTTCACGAACTCTGGAAACACCATATATTTT. Encoded protein: CASRAGGAFTNSGNTIYF. The genes are TRBV5-4 and TRBJ1-3; 8 nucleotides line up with TRBD1. V lost 5 bases and J lost 0; bases outside the gene matches: 13. The CDR3 spans 18 residues. CDR1 is SGHNT, CDR2 YYREEE, per germline (reference sequence).

This clone was found a few times. This sequence joins TRBV7-9 and TRBJ2-3; D is unclear. Germline assignment: CDR1 SEHNR and CDR2 FQNEAQ (reference sequence). The CDR3 is 14 residues long. Trimming left V 2 bases short and J 5 bases short, with 11 bases between. CDR3 protein: CASSLNLVIDTQYF. The CDR3 nucleotides are TGTGCCAGCAGCTTAAACTTGGTTATAGATACGCAGTATTTT.

About this clone itself: An end of the junction differs from the germline gene, which may be a read error. The chain carries TRBV5-1 and TRBJ2-1; TRBD1 aligns across 7 bases. The length of the CDR3 is 14 residues. CDR1 is SGHRS, CDR2 YFSETQ, per germline. The CDR3 reads CASRLGQTRNEQFF. DNA for the CDR3: TGCGCCAGCCGCTTGGGACAGACAAGGAATGAGCAGTTCTTC.

This sequence joins TRBV9 and TRBJ2-5; 11 nucleotides agree with TRBD2. The V gene end was trimmed by 3 bases and the J gene end by 5 bases; junction bases not matched to a gene: 12. In germline, CDR1 is SGDLS, CDR2 YYNGEE. The CDR3 length is 17 residues. This CDR3 is CASSAPSGGTRGETQYF. In DNA, the CDR3 is TGTGCCAGCAGCGCGCCTAGCGGGGGGACCAGAGGTGAGACCCAGTACTTC. Complete variable domain (other parts from reference TRBV9 and TRBJ2-5): DSGVTQTPKHLITATGQRVTLRCSPRSGDLSVYWYQQSLDQGLQFLIQYYNGEERAKGNILERFSAQQFPDLHSELNLSSLELGDSALYFCASSAPSGGTRGETQYFGPGTRLLVL.

V gene TRBV2 combines with J gene TRBJ2-2; D is unresolved. This CDR3 comprises 15 residues. CDR1 and CDR2 from the germline V gene are SNHLY and FYNNEI. The V and J ends lost 7 bases and 4 bases respectively, with 16 bases between them. The chain's CDR3 is CASTVDRRVTGELFF. The DNA of the CDR3 is TGTGCCAGCACCGTTGACCGCCGGGTCACCGGGGAGCTGTTTTTT.

The CDR3: CASSHLTFPNIQYF. CDR3 sequence (DNA): TGTGCCAGCAGCCACTTGACATTTCCCAACATTCAGTACTTC. The V and J genes are TRBV14 and TRBJ2-4; no firm D call. Germline CDR1 reads SGHDN; CDR2 reads FVKESK. The CDR3 length is 14 residues. V shed 3 bases and J shed 7 bases, with 13 bases lying between them.

This chain links TRBV12-2 with TRBJ2-7; TRBD1 reflects the table's D call only, with no check against the DNA. TRBV12-2 is a documented pseudogene. The CDR3 sequence is 16 residues long. CDR3 amino acids: CASRRGEDRVSYEQYF. The CDR3 DNA reads TGTGCAAGTCGCCGGGGAGAGGACAGGGTTTCTTACGAGCAGTACTTC.

V usage is TRBV7-8 and J usage is TRBJ2-7; 9 nucleotides agree with TRBD2. Germline V CDR1 and CDR2: SGHVS, FQNEAQ. V shed 4 bases and J 5 bases; nucleotides not matched to a gene: 9. The length of the CDR3 is 15 residues. The CDR3 spells CASSSRQGLANEQYF. DNA for the CDR3: TGTGCCAGCAGCTCCCGACAGGGACTAGCCAACGAGCAGTACTTC.

The chain couples TRBV21-1 to TRBJ2-1; the table assigns TRBD2, which was not confirmed against the DNA. TRBV21-1 is classified as a pseudogene. The CDR3 loop spans 20 amino acids. DNA for the CDR3: TGTGCCAGCAGCAACCCGGGACTAGCGGGGGTAGGAAGCTCCTACGATGAGCAGTTCTTC. Translated: CASSNPGLAGVGSSYDEQFF.

The V gene is TRBV19, the J gene TRBJ2-2; 11 bases match TRBD1. The trim removed 6 bases at V and 7 bases at J, leaving 4 bases unmatched. CDR3 length equals 14 residues. CDR1 and CDR2 from the germline V gene are LNHDA and SQIVND (reference sequence). The CDR3 is CASSGTGGVGELFF. CDR3 sequence (DNA): TGTGCCAGTAGCGGGACAGGGGGGGTCGGGGAGCTGTTTTTT. The entire variable domain, with the rest obtained from reference TRBV19 and TRBJ2-2, is as follows: DGGITQSPKYLFRKEGQNVTLSCEQNLNHDAMYWYRQDPGQGLRLIYYSQIVNDFQKGDIAEGYSVSREKKESFPLTVTSAQKNPTAFYLCASSGTGGVGELFFGEGSRLTVL.